One T cell receptor beta chain is described in this entry. Its target is not known. The data derive from a study of T-cell memory formation after mild COVID-19. For the study at large: TCR clusters were largely donor specific.

Study results and caveats: Pre-infection memory held some responding clones, suggesting pre-existing cross-reactive T cells responded. Second-wave clones peaking on day 37 lacked confirmed SARS-CoV-2 specificity.

TCRdb fed the 5' RACE reads into MiXCR, producing one record per CDR3 protein. Among approximately 230,000 distinct CDR3 sequences listed, about a sixth were seen once. V lost 0 bases to trimming and J lost 8 bases; unmatched junction nucleotides: 6. The V gene's germline CDR1 is ENHRY and CDR2 SYGVKD. There are 14 residues in the CDR3. Sequenced input: PBMCs or a T cell subset sorted from them (not recorded which). The sequence derives from a young man who had mild COVID-19 (a few samples of this study predate the infection). Cell type and time point are not known. The chain uses TRBV10-3 and TRBJ1-2; 7 bases match TRBD1. The CDR3 DNA reads as TGTGCCATCAGTGAGTCGGTCAGGGGGAGAGGCTACACCTTC. Its protein is CAISESVRGRGYTF.